This record looks at one T cell receptor beta chain sequence and its context. Its target is not known. Only in-frame clones appear in the TCRdb table, and some are missing; sequencing was by immunoSEQ multiplex PCR. The table has 160,000 or so clones, 88% seen once. This entry is derived from a study of lymphopenia after photon versus proton radiotherapy. Findings and limits, study-wide: After lymphocyte nadir, photon-treated repertoires showed oligoclonal expansion, especially CD8+ Temra.

The source is a man aged 45-65 years with gastric cancer. The source was peripheral blood, collected from a patient treated with photon-based radiotherapy.

This chain's CDR3 is CASSYNGQPYGYTF. DNA of the CDR3: TGTGCCAGCAGTTATAACGGACAGCCCTATGGCTACACCTTC. The chain has TRBV6-5 and TRBJ1-2, with D possibly matching TRBD1 (6 bases). Germline values: CDR1 MNHEY, CDR2 SVGAGI. The CDR3 consists of 14 residues. V was cut by 3 bases and J by 4 bases, with 12 bases left in between.